Shown below are 15 T cell receptor beta chains from a single sample sequenced in a study of blood T cell repertoires in COVID-19. Sequenced by immunoSEQ multiplex PCR; TCRdb stores in-frame clones only, minus some. This repertoire shows some 250,000 clones, approximately 86% found once; its top ten account for more than 6.5%. The sequenced sample was peripheral blood. These receptors came from a woman aged 65 to 85 with active or convalescent COVID-19.

The gene calls are TRBV7-2 and TRBJ1-1; D uncertain. This CDR3 comprises 15 residues. With 3 bases removed from V and 4 bases from J, the gap between germline ends came to 15 bases. The V gene's germline CDR1 is SGHTA and CDR2 FQGNSA. The DNA for the CDR3 is TGTGCCAGCAGCTTTTTCGACCGTACTACCACTGAAGCTTTCTTT. Encoded protein: CASSFFDRTTTEAFF.

This sequence joins TRBV18 and TRBJ2-2; D perhaps matches TRBD2 (6 bases). Trimming took off 4 bases at V and 4 bases at J, with 16 bases between the two ends. Germline V CDR1 and CDR2: KGHSH, LQKENI. The CDR3 is made up of 16 amino acids. CDR3 protein: CASSQTARGGTGELFF. The CDR3 coding sequence is TGTGCCAGCTCACAAACGGCAAGGGGAGGCACCGGGGAGCTGTTTTTT. The whole variable domain, remainder taken from reference TRBV18 and TRBJ2-2, is NAGVMQNPRHLVRRRGQEARLRCSPMKGHSHVYWYRQLPEEGLKFMVYLQKENIIDESGMPKERFSAEFPKEGPSILRIQQVVRGDSAAYFCASSQTARGGTGELFFGEGSRLTVL.

This clone came up once. This chain connects TRBV19 to TRBJ1-2; D possibly corresponds to TRBD1 (6 bases). V gave up 5 bases and J gave up 2 bases, with 18 bases separating them. The germline V gene has CDR1 LNHDA and CDR2 SQIVND (reference sequence). The CDR3 is 16 residues long. As DNA, the CDR3 is TGTGCCAGTAGTCCATTCTTCTCAACAGGGAACTATGGCTACACCTTC. Amino acids: CASSPFFSTGNYGYTF. The full variable domain, completed using reference TRBV19 and TRBJ1-2, is DGGITQSPKYLFRKEGQNVTLSCEQNLNHDAMYWYRQDPGQGLRLIYYSQIVNDFQKGDIAEGYSVSREKKESFPLTVTSAQKNPTAFYLCASSPFFSTGNYGYTFGSGTRLTVV.

This clone has a single count. The V call is TRBV6-2 or TRBV6-3, the J call TRBJ2-2; possible D gene TRBD2, 6 bases. V was shortened by 5 bases and J by 6 bases, with 10 bases between the two germline ends. The CDR3 loop spans 13 amino acids. CDR1 is MNHEY, CDR2 SVGEGT, per germline. The CDR3 is CASSPGGAGELFF. CDR3 DNA: TGTGCCAGCAGTCCGGGCGGGGCCGGGGAGCTGTTTTTT.

The rearrangement links TRBV4-3 to TRBJ1-2; TRBD1 matches 9 bases. V dropped 1 base and J dropped 7; count of bases not matched to a gene: 7. This CDR3 comprises 15 residues. Germline values: CDR1 LGHNA, CDR2 YSLEER. The CDR3 loop is CASSQGRDRVSGYTF. The CDR3 coding sequence is TGCGCCAGCAGCCAAGGCCGGGACAGGGTGAGTGGCTACACCTTC.

The V gene is TRBV9, the J gene TRBJ2-7; weak D call: TRBD2 (6 bases). V was trimmed by 4 bases and J by 4 bases, leaving 9 bases between them. CDR3 size: 12 residues. From germline, CDR1 is SGDLS and CDR2 YYNGEE. The CDR3 here is CASSPSVYEQYF. In DNA form, the CDR3 reads TGTGCCAGCAGCCCTAGCGTGTACGAGCAGTACTTC.

V and J are TRBV18 and TRBJ1-1; D is undetermined. The V gene's germline CDR1 is KGHSH and CDR2 LQKENI. Trimming took 3 bases from V and 4 from J, leaving 12 bases between them. This CDR3 is 14 amino acids long. The CDR3 protein is CASSPTGTTTEAFF. For the CDR3, the DNA is TGTGCCAGCTCACCGACCGGTACTACCACTGAAGCTTTCTTT.

This clone came up a few times. The genes are TRBV11-2 and TRBJ1-2; 8 positions agree with TRBD1. From germline, CDR1 is SGHAT and CDR2 FQNNGV. With V trimmed by 6 bases and J by 7 bases, 13 bases remained unmatched. The CDR3 contains 15 residues. CDR3 sequence (DNA): TGTGCCAGCAGACAGAACAGGGGGAGAGAGGGTGGCTACACCTTC. Translating it yields CASRQNRGREGGYTF.

The gene calls are TRBV10-1 and TRBJ2-4; no definite D call. The V end lost 6 bases, the J end lost 0 bases, and 6 bases lay between the germline ends. Germline V gene lookup returns CDR1 WNHNN and CDR2 SYGVQD (reference sequence). The CDR3 contains 13 residues. The CDR3 bases are TGCGCCAGCAGGGGCAGAGCCAAAAACATTCAGTACTTC. This translates into CASRGRAKNIQYF.

The V and J genes are TRBV6-8 and TRBJ1-3; D is unresolved. The CDR3 length is 14 residues. CDR1 is MNHGY, CDR2 SAAAGT, per germline. Trimming took off 2 bases at V and 2 bases at J, with 7 bases between the two ends. CDR3 DNA sequence: TGTGCCAGCAGTTACCCGCAGACTGGAAACACCATATATTTT. Its protein is CASSYPQTGNTIYF.

The rearrangement links TRBV7-2 to TRBJ2-2; 7 positions match TRBD2. This CDR3 contains 14 residues. After removal of 4 bases from V and 8 bases from J, the junction contained 7 bases not matched to a gene. Germline assignment: CDR1 SGHTA and CDR2 FQGNSA. The CDR3 protein is CASSSPGGRGELFF. In DNA, the CDR3 is TGTGCCAGCAGCTCTCCGGGGGGAAGGGGGGAGCTGTTTTTT. Full variable domain (remainder filled in from reference TRBV7-2 and TRBJ2-2): GAGVSQSPSNKVTEKGKDVELRCDPISGHTALYWYRQSLGQGLEFLIYFQGNSAPDKSGLPSDRFSAERTGGSVSTLTIQRTQQEDSAVYLCASSSPGGRGELFFGEGSRLTVL.

There are a few counts of this clone. This chain links TRBV19 with TRBJ1-2; D is perhaps TRBD1 (6 bases). V was shortened by 6 bases and J by 8 bases, with 19 bases between the two germline ends. CDR1 LNHDA and CDR2 SQIVND come from the germline V gene (reference sequence). This CDR3 spans 14 amino acids. This chain's CDR3 is CASRSNAGEGGYTF. The CDR3 DNA reads TGTGCCAGTAGGAGTAACGCAGGGGAAGGAGGCTACACCTTC.

The genes are TRBV5-1 and TRBJ2-3; D is ambiguous. V lost 0 bases to trimming and J lost 2 bases, with 4 bases between them. The CDR3 is 13 amino acids. The germline V gene has CDR1 SGHRS and CDR2 YFSETQ. CDR3 DNA sequence: TGCGCCAGCAGCTTGGATAACACAGATACGCAGTATTTT. Amino acid sequence: CASSLDNTDTQYF.

The chain has TRBV14 and TRBJ1-1; perhaps TRBD1 as D (6 bases). The V and J ends lost 3 bases and 0 bases respectively, with 14 bases between them. The CDR3 covers 16 residues. CDR1 and CDR2 (germline): SGHDN, FVKESK. This CDR3 is CASSHDGTRMNTEAFF. The CDR3 DNA is TGTGCCAGCAGCCATGACGGGACAAGGATGAACACTGAAGCTTTCTTT.

V is TRBV6-5 and J is TRBJ1-2, with 10 bases aligning to TRBD1. The CDR3 is 13 residues long. With V trimmed by 6 bases and J by 8 bases, 6 bases remained unmatched. Germline V lookup: CDR1 MNHEY, CDR2 SVGAGI. The CDR3, as DNA: TGTGCCAGCAGAAGACAGGGGGCGGGGGGCTACACCTTC. As protein: CASRRQGAGGYTF.